This T cell receptor beta chain was recorded in a study of T-cell reconstitution after alpha-beta-depleted transplantation in children (dated by TCRdb to 2015 to 2016). For context, the study as a whole: The study quantitatively tracked T-cell immune reconstitution after TCRalphabeta/CD19-depleted allogeneic hematopoietic cell transplantation in children using TCR repertoire profiling.

This clonotype showed up just a few times. This receptor's antigen is unknown. No much larger clone exists at a distance of one base, and base qualities are not known. The sample's treatment or condition label is to be understood as: allogeneic hematopoietic cell transplantation with graft depleted of TCRalphabeta T cells and CD19 B cells. The children who served as transplant recipients had been given grafts of TCRalphabeta/CD19-depleted allogeneic hematopoietic cells. Preparation of the library involved PCR. The data were produced on an Illumina HiSeq 2500. TCR libraries were prepared with molecular barcoding, using unique molecular identifiers to normalize TCRbeta repertoire quantification. TCRdb passed the public sequencing reads through fastp at Q25 and MiXCR, retaining productive beta sequences. Rows are combined by CDR3 protein, so each entry shows the most common genes and DNA. The sample contains more than 400,000 distinct CDR3 sequences, 9.5% to 12% of them found a single time. In total, the top ten clones hold roughly 15% of the sample.

CDR1 is given as MNHEY and CDR2 as SVGEGT, both from the germline V gene. Ends trimmed: V by 5 bases, J by 7 bases; bases unmatched to a gene: 12. The CDR3, cysteine through phenylalanine, is 15 amino acids long. This entry keeps only the CDR3 DNA: 45 bases, framed from base 1. Study-wide conclusions, independent of this receptor: Apparently early alphabetaT-cell count recovery about two months after transplant reportedly relied on only several hundred rapidly expanded clones derived from non-depleted graft cells. Over the following months the frequencies of hyperexpanded clones went down, and after one year T-cell counts and TCRbeta diversity were mostly credited to newly produced T cells. In some patients, high TCRbeta diversity at day 60 was attributed to recipient T cells and intrathymic progenitors that had survived conditioning.

The sequence links TRBV6-2 or TRBV6-3 to TRBJ1-2, and 8 bases in between align with TRBD1. Specimen: PBMCs, mostly from graft donor cells, collected 180 days after TCRalphabeta/CD19-depleted stem cell transplant. This TCR derives from a female patient under 10 years old who had a stem cell transplant for aplastic anemia, so the T cells may come from the graft donor. Here the CDR3 is given as CASSQTSGGRFGYTF. In nucleotide form, the sequence is TGTGCCAGCAGTCAAACTTCAGGGGGCCGATTTGGCTACACCTTC.